The T cell receptor beta chain described here comes from a study of T cell responses to AZD1222 COVID-19 vaccine. About the study: Second doses were pooled across both intervals (about 4 or about 12 weeks). Study-wide points: White British ancestry dominated among donors, who included more females, and clonal diversity was possibly underestimated. Repertoires in all cases were sampled only once the peak T cell response had passed. Compared with day 0, the breadth and depth of the Spike-specific TCR repertoire rose significantly after two doses of AZD1222.

TCRdb's copy holds only in-frame clones and misses some; the assay was immunoSEQ multiplex PCR. This table holds some 85,000 clones, roughly nine tenths found once. Notes on this clone: Its antigen is currently unknown.

Germline CDR1 reads LGHNA; CDR2 reads YSLEER. The CDR3 loop spans 19 amino acids. The trim removed 4 bases at V and 0 bases at J, leaving 14 bases unmatched. This chain uses TRBV4-3 with TRBJ2-3, with 9 bases fitting TRBD2. This material consisted of peripheral blood, taken on day 0 of AZD1222 vaccination. This clonotype was sampled from an adult in good health. The CDR3 protein is CASSPFRASGTTSTDTQYF. Here the CDR3 DNA reads TGCGCCAGCAGCCCCTTTCGGGCTAGCGGGACCACCAGCACAGATACGCAGTATTTT.